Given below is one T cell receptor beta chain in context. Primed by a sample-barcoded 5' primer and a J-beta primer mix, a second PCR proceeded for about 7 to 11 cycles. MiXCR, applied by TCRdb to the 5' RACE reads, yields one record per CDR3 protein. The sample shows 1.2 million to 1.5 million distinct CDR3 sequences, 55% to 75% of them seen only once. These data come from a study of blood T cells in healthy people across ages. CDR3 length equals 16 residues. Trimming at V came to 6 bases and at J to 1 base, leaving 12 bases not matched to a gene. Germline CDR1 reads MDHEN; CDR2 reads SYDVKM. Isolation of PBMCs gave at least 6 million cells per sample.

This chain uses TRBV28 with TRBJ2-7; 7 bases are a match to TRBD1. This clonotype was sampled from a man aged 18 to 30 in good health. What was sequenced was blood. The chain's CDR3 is CASSPPTGLVSYEQYF. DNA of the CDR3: TGTGCCAGCAGCCCCCCGACAGGGTTGGTTTCCTACGAGCAGTACTTC.